This TCR beta chain emerged from a study of blood T cell repertoires in COVID-19. Overall study: Whether acute or convalescent, the COVID-19 samples came from the United States, Italy and Spain. T cells, B-cell-depleted T cells, or PBMCs supplied cDNA or gDNA.

Germline V gene sequence: CDR1 LNHDA, CDR2 SQIVND (reference sequence). Trimming took 11 bases from V and 2 from J; bases not matched to a gene: 5. This CDR3 spans 13 amino acids. How the authors handled the data: Using reference gene primer amplification, nucleated cell counts were estimated. Sequencing was performed with immunoSEQ multiplex PCR; in TCRdb, only in-frame clones are kept and a portion is missing. The V and J calls and the clone size are those of that table, but D and trimming were determined from the DNA. The table lists approximately 140,000 clones, 82% of them singletons. The receptor was isolated from a human donor with acute or convalescent COVID-19. The donor label of this sample is uncertain. The sequenced sample was peripheral blood. The V gene is TRBV19, the J gene TRBJ1-2; 10 nucleotides align to TRBD1. The CDR3 protein is CAVSGQGNYGYTF. The CDR3 coding sequence is TGTGCCGTTTCGGGACAGGGGAACTATGGCTACACCTTC.